This T cell receptor (beta chain) emerged from a study of blood T cell repertoires in COVID-19. Study at large: Both acute and convalescent COVID-19 samples were obtained from the United States, Italy and Spain. Sources were T cells, B-cell-depleted T cells, or PBMCs; the material itself was cDNA or gDNA.

Losses at the gene ends were 4 bases for V and 7 bases for J; bases not matched to a gene: 7. This CDR3 contains 15 residues. The germline CDR1 and CDR2 sequences are MNHNS and SASEGT. Original data processing: Quantification of nucleated cells was approximated via reference gene primer amplification. The data were produced by immunoSEQ multiplex PCR, yet TCRdb's version contains in-frame clones alone and is incomplete. For V, J and clone size, that table is used; D and trimming come from the DNA. The data contain 70,000 to 90,000 clones, about four fifths of them singletons. The rearrangement uses TRBV6-1 and TRBJ2-3, with TRBD2 matching 11 bases. Sequencing was done on a sample of peripheral blood. The sequence was obtained from a human donor in a cohort sampled during active COVID-19. The CDR3 sequence is CASSVAGGEGYTQYF. The DNA of the CDR3 is TGTGCCAGCAGTGTAGCGGGAGGGGAAGGGTATACGCAGTATTTT.